The 27 T cell receptor beta chains below all came from one sample that was sequenced in a study of OX40 agonist ivuxolimab in advanced cancers. Profiling relied on immunoSEQ multiplex PCR, and the TCRdb table lists in-frame clones only, not all of them. Seen here are 25,000 to 30,000 clones, 85% observed once, and the top ten hold more than 25%. The specimen was CD4+ or CD8+ T cells sorted from blood, collected in a trial of the OX40 agonist ivuxolimab. These receptors all stem from an adult with an advanced solid tumor such as melanoma, head and neck, liver or kidney cancer.

This clone was seen a handful of times. The J gene is TRBJ2-5, the V gene TRBV19, with D maybe TRBD2 (5 bases). CDR1 LNHDA and CDR2 SQIVND come from the germline V gene (reference sequence). The CDR3 is 16 amino acids. V gave up 3 bases and J gave up 1 base, with 15 bases separating them. The chain's CDR3 is CASSIGPPGIQETQYF. In DNA form, the CDR3 reads TGTGCCAGTAGTATCGGCCCTCCGGGGATCCAAGAGACCCAGTACTTC.

The J gene is TRBJ2-5, the V gene TRBV20-1; D might be TRBD1 or TRBD2, each matching 6 bases. The DNA end lines up better with TRBJ2-7; the J call may be wrong. CDR1 and CDR2 (germline): DFQATT, SNEGSKA (reference sequence). The CDR3 totals 11 residues. This CDR3 is CSALRGAEQYF. The CDR3 DNA reads as TGCAGTGCTTTAAGGGGGGCCGAGCAGTACTTC.

The rearrangement uses TRBV6-1 and TRBJ2-7; the D is unclear. The CDR3 contains 16 residues. Germline V gene sequence: CDR1 MNHNS, CDR2 SASEGT. With 1 base removed from V and 0 bases from J, the gap between germline ends came to 13 bases. CDR3 nucleotides: TGTGCCAGCAGTGAAGACTGGGCTTCATTCTCCTACGAGCAGTACTTC. It translates to CASSEDWASFSYEQYF.

The rearrangement uses TRBV30 and TRBJ2-1; no reliable D call. The germline V and J ends were trimmed by 0 bases and 5 bases, with 5 bases remaining between them. This CDR3 has 12 residues. The germline gives CDR1 GTSNPN, CDR2 SVGIG (reference sequence). The CDR3 bases are TGTGCCTGGAGTGTACAGCACAATGAGCAGTTCTTC. Its protein is CAWSVQHNEQFF.

The chain carries TRBV7-2 and TRBJ2-3; weak D call: TRBD1 (6 bases). CDR3 length: 14 amino acids. Trimming cost V 5 bases and J 5 bases, with 14 bases left between them. Germline V gene sequence: CDR1 SGHTA, CDR2 FQGNSA. As DNA, the CDR3 is TGTGCCAGCAGCAATTTTGGGGGCGGAGATACGCAGTATTTT. This translates into CASSNFGGGDTQYF.

The chain combines TRBV10-2 with TRBJ1-2; 7 bases match TRBD1. Per the germline V gene, CDR1 is WSHSY and CDR2 is SAAADI. After removal of 0 bases from V and 4 bases from J, the junction contained 2 bases not matched to a gene. The length of the CDR3 is 14 residues. CDR3 nucleotide sequence: TGCGCCAGCAGTGAGTCGAGGACAGGCTATGGCTACACCTTC. Amino acid sequence: CASSESRTGYGYTF.

The V call is TRBV28, the J call TRBJ2-1, with a weak D call TRBD1 (5 bases). Germline-derived CDR1 and CDR2 are MDHEN and SYDVKM. CDR3 length: 15 amino acids. Deletions cut 3 bases from V and 0 bases from J, with 9 bases between. CDR3 nucleotide sequence: TGTGCCAGCAGTTTGGGGCAGGACTCCTACAATGAGCAGTTCTTC. Translating it yields CASSLGQDSYNEQFF.

With regard to this clone: This CDR3 is missing its conserved last phenylalanine or tryptophan, likely due to a read error. No DNA is shown, since the ends of the CDR3 on it are uncertain; the CDR3 is the one TCRdb lists. This chain links TRBV12-2 with TRBJ1-1; TRBD1, the table's D call, was not compared with the DNA. TRBV12-2 is described as a pseudogene. With termini counted, the CDR3 has 13 amino acids. The CDR3 spells CASRLARQGATPE.

The chain has TRBV28 and TRBJ2-7, with a weak D call TRBD2 (5 bases). This CDR3 spans 13 amino acids. Trimming took 5 bases from V and 6 from J, leaving 14 bases between them. Looked up from germline, CDR1 is MDHEN and CDR2 is SYDVKM. CDR3 sequence reads: CASSKRVLFEQYF. DNA for the CDR3: TGTGCCAGCAGTAAGAGGGTCCTTTTCGAGCAGTACTTC.

The sample holds one count of this clone. The genes are TRBV2 and TRBJ2-7; unclear D gene. In germline, CDR1 is SNHLY, CDR2 FYNNEI. Deletions cut 6 bases from V and 1 base from J, with 7 bases between. This CDR3 contains 12 residues. This CDR3 reads CASSTVSYEQYF. The CDR3 DNA follows: TGTGCCAGCAGCACCGTATCCTACGAGCAGTACTTC.

V gene TRBV7-9 combines with J gene TRBJ1-1, with 8 nucleotides matching TRBD1. CDR1 is SEHNR, CDR2 FQNEAQ, per germline (reference sequence). This CDR3 contains 17 residues. The V gene end was trimmed by 3 bases and the J gene end by 3 bases; junction bases not matched to a gene: 12. In DNA form, the CDR3 reads TGTGCCAGCAGCTTTAATCCCCGGACAGGGAGGGACACTGAAGCTTTCTTT. Translated, it gives CASSFNPRTGRDTEAFF.

The V gene is TRBV15, the J gene TRBJ1-1; 8 positions match TRBD1. The CDR3 covers 13 residues. CDR1 and CDR2 (germline): LNHNV, YYDKDF (reference sequence). Unmatched junction bases numbered 6, after V lost 5 bases and J lost 7 bases. DNA of the CDR3: TGTGCCACCAGCCAGACAGGGGTGGGTGAAGCTTTCTTT. Protein product: CATSQTGVGEAFF.

The genes are TRBV30 and TRBJ2-3; TRBD2 matches at 11 bases. Germline CDR1 reads GTSNPN; CDR2 reads SVGIG (reference sequence). The length of the CDR3 is 16 residues. V was clipped by 4 bases and J by 2 bases; unmatched bases: 8. CDR3 sequence reads: CAWTAGTSGSTDTQYF. CDR3 in DNA: TGTGCCTGGACCGCCGGGACTAGCGGATCCACAGATACGCAGTATTTT.

V and J are TRBV2 and TRBJ1-1, with TRBD1 matching over 9 bases. The CDR3 covers 14 residues. Germline values: CDR1 SNHLY, CDR2 FYNNEI. The ends lost 3 bases at V and 4 bases at J; junction bases unmatched: 3. CDR3 DNA sequence: TGTGCCAGCAGTGACGGACAGGGGATCACTGAAGCTTTCTTT. This gives the protein CASSDGQGITEAFF.

This clone was seen a handful of times. This rearrangement joins TRBV19 to TRBJ1-5; D is undetermined. Germline CDR1 reads LNHDA; CDR2 reads SQIVND (reference sequence). CDR3 length equals 15 residues. Trimming took 1 base from V and 3 from J, leaving 10 bases between them. CDR3 region: CASSIVGESNQPQHF. The CDR3 region has the DNA TGTGCCAGTAGTATAGTCGGGGAATCCAATCAGCCCCAGCATTTT. The full variable domain, with the rest looked up from reference TRBV19 and TRBJ1-5, is DGGITQSPKYLFRKEGQNVTLSCEQNLNHDAMYWYRQDPGQGLRLIYYSQIVNDFQKGDIAEGYSVSREKKESFPLTVTSAQKNPTAFYLCASSIVGESNQPQHFGDGTRLSIL.

This chain's CDR3 is CASSPSGDYGGELFF. CDR3 DNA: TGTGCCAGCAGCCCCAGCGGGGATTACGGCGGGGAGCTGTTTTTT. The chain joins TRBV7-8 to TRBJ2-2, with TRBD2 identical over 7 bases. CDR3 length equals 15 residues. CDR1 SGHVS and CDR2 FQNEAQ come from the germline V gene. Trimming at V came to 5 bases and at J to 7 bases, leaving 10 bases not matched to a gene.

As for this clone: Other DNA sequences in this specimen translate into the identical CDR3. The chain combines TRBV28 with TRBJ1-6; D might be TRBD1 (6 bases). This CDR3 has 17 residues. Between the trimmed V and J ends, which lost 1 base and 8 bases, there was a span of 18 bases. Germline V gene lookup returns CDR1 MDHEN and CDR2 SYDVKM. CDR3: CASSLYGQGRSDSPLHF. CDR3 DNA sequence: TGTGCCAGCAGTTTATACGGGCAGGGGCGCTCCGATTCACCCCTCCACTTT.

This clone has more than one count but fewer than ten. The J gene is TRBJ2-3, the V gene TRBV6-6; D is possibly TRBD1 or TRBD2 (5 bases each). Germline assignment: CDR1 MNHNY and CDR2 SVGAGI (reference sequence). The length of the CDR3 is 16 residues. Trimming shortened V by 2 bases and J by 3 bases, and 15 bases separated the two germline ends. The CDR3, as DNA: TGTGCCAGCAGTTACCCCTGGGGGTTGGGGACAGATACGCAGTATTTT. Its protein is CASSYPWGLGTDTQYF.

This chain links TRBV14 with TRBJ2-3; 11 positions agree with TRBD1. The CDR3 extends over 15 amino acids. V lost 4 bases to trimming and J lost 8 bases; unmatched junction nucleotides: 8. Germline values: CDR1 SGHDN, CDR2 FVKESK. The CDR3 bases are TGTGCCAGCAGCCGGGACAGGGGGTCAGCGAGTACGCAGTATTTT. Its translation is CASSRDRGSASTQYF.

The rearrangement links TRBV7-9 to TRBJ2-3; 12 nucleotides agree with TRBD2. This CDR3 has 18 amino acids. Germline values: CDR1 SEHNR, CDR2 FQNEAQ (reference sequence). Losses at the gene ends were 5 bases for V and 4 bases for J; bases not matched to a gene: 13. CDR3 sequence reads: CASSLGPTLAGGPDTQYF. The CDR3, as DNA: TGTGCCAGCAGCCTAGGCCCCACACTAGCGGGGGGCCCAGATACGCAGTATTTT.

This clone was picked up a small number of times. This rearrangement joins TRBV6-1 to TRBJ2-7; D possibly corresponds to TRBD1 (7 bases). Deletions cut 4 bases from V and 4 bases from J, with 17 bases between. The CDR3 is made up of 15 amino acids. Germline V gene lookup returns CDR1 MNHNS and CDR2 SASEGT. CDR3 nucleotide sequence: TGTGCCAGCAGTGTGATTGGGCAGGGGGGTTACGAGCAGTACTTC. This gives the protein CASSVIGQGGYEQYF.

V usage is TRBV6-5 and J usage is TRBJ1-1, with a possible D match to TRBD1 (6 bases). V lost 5 bases to trimming and J lost 5 bases, with 12 bases between them. CDR1 and CDR2 (germline): MNHEY, SVGAGI. CDR3 size: 13 residues. CDR3 sequence (DNA): TGTGCCAGCAGTATGTCAGGGGTTACTGAAGCTTTCTTT. It is translated as CASSMSGVTEAFF.

The sample holds a few counts of this clone. This chain joins TRBV5-1 and TRBJ2-3, with TRBD1 matching over 10 bases. Germline trimming cut 0 bases from V and 6 bases from J; bases unmatched to any gene: 7. Germline assignment: CDR1 SGHRS and CDR2 YFSETQ. The CDR3 length is 16 residues. The CDR3 protein is CASSLAGTGVGDTQYF. The CDR3 region has the DNA TGCGCCAGCAGCTTGGCCGGGACAGGGGTCGGGGATACGCAGTATTTT.

This chain links TRBV27 with TRBJ1-4; D possibly corresponds to TRBD1 (5 bases). Germline CDR1 MNHEY, CDR2 SMNVEV (reference sequence). Trimming left V 3 bases short and J 7 bases short, with 12 bases between. The CDR3 is made up of 14 amino acids. Here the CDR3 reads CASSFRDVPEKLFF. CDR3 bases: TGTGCCAGCAGTTTCCGGGACGTCCCTGAAAAACTGTTTTTT.

This clone showed up just a few times. The chain couples TRBV27 to TRBJ2-7; either TRBD1 or TRBD2 may fit D (5 bases each). Germline-derived CDR1 and CDR2 are MNHEY and SMNVEV (reference sequence). The V gene lost 11 bases and the J gene lost 3 bases, with 11 bases spanning the gap. The CDR3 runs to 11 residues. CDR3: CAVRGGYEQYF. As DNA, the CDR3 is TGTGCCGTGAGGGGCGGCTACGAGCAGTACTTC.

V and J are TRBV9 and TRBJ1-4; maybe TRBD1 (6 bases). The germline V gene encodes CDR1 SGDLS and CDR2 YYNGEE. Trimming pared 2 bases from V and 8 bases from J, leaving 13 bases between. The CDR3 consists of 14 residues. The CDR3 sequence: CASSVDSGVEKLFF. CDR3 DNA: TGTGCCAGCAGCGTCGATTCAGGGGTCGAAAAACTGTTTTTT.

The chain's CDR3 is CASSLVNLRGSEGTDTQYF. The CDR3 bases are TGTGCCAGCAGCTTAGTGAACTTAAGGGGGAGCGAGGGCACAGATACGCAGTATTTT. J is TRBJ2-3 and V is TRBV7-6, with D tentatively TRBD1 (6 bases). Germline assignment: CDR1 SGHVS and CDR2 FNYEAQ. V shed 1 base and J shed 1 base, with 21 bases lying between them. CDR3 length: 19 amino acids.